The TCR beta chain described here comes from a study of CD8 T cells in ankylosing spondylitis. Findings and caveats of the study: In ankylosing spondylitis blood, a motif of eight highly homologous TCR beta variants appeared characteristic. Significantly higher representation of disease-linked clones was reported for matched ankylosing spondylitis synovial fluid.

TCRdb itself ran the 5' RACE reads through MiXCR, one entry per CDR3 protein. The sample has roughly 440,000 distinct CDR3 sequences; 17% are singletons. Turning to this clonotype: Antigen unknown. A much larger clonotype is one base distant, so this may be a read error.

Germline assignment: CDR1 SGHDT and CDR2 YYEEEE. CDR3 size: 14 residues. The chain links TRBV5-6 to TRBJ2-1; the D gene is possibly TRBD1 (5 bases). The source material was blood, either unsorted or a sorted T cell fraction (not recorded which). The receptor was derived from a male donor with ankylosing spondylitis. The DNA for the CDR3 is TGTGCCAGCAGCCCTGTGGGGCTTGGGGATGAGCGGTTCTTC. It is translated as CASSPVGLGDERFF.